Each of the 28 T cell receptor beta chains below was sequenced from the same sample in a study of T-cell memory formation after mild COVID-19. TCRdb redid the calling of the 5' RACE reads with MiXCR, one entry per CDR3 protein. Here the sample spans roughly 130,000 distinct CDR3 sequences, about 18% being singletons. The sequenced sample was PBMCs or a T cell subset sorted from them (not recorded which). These receptors were collected from a man between 18 and 29 years old who had mild COVID-19 (a few samples of this study predate the infection). Cell type and time point are not known.

The V and J genes are TRBV6-2 or TRBV6-3 and TRBJ2-1; D remains unclear. Per germline, CDR1 MNHEY and CDR2 SVGEGT. V lost 4 bases to trimming and J lost 7 bases, with 17 bases between them. This CDR3 spans 15 amino acids. CDR3 sequence: CASSSVLPVMNEQFF. The CDR3 nucleotides are TGTGCCAGCAGTTCCGTCCTCCCTGTGATGAATGAGCAGTTCTTC.

This clonotype showed up just a few times. V is TRBV6-6 and J is TRBJ2-2; unclear D gene. The CDR3 has 15 residues. Germline loops: CDR1 MNHNY, CDR2 SVGAGI (reference sequence). Trimming left V 7 bases short and J 7 bases short, with 19 bases between. DNA for the CDR3: TGTGCCAGCACCATAGGCACCCTGACAAGCGGGGAGCTGTTTTTT. Protein sequence: CASTIGTLTSGELFF.

By its share, this clonotype is medium-sized. This sequence joins TRBV3-1 and TRBJ2-3; D uncertain. Trimming stripped 1 base from V and 6 bases from J, with 11 bases between. The CDR3 totals 14 residues. The germline gives CDR1 LGHDT, CDR2 YNNKEL (reference sequence). DNA for the CDR3: TGTGCCAGCAGCCAAGCACCCCCCCCGGATACGCAGTATTTT. Amino acid sequence: CASSQAPPPDTQYF.

This clonotype turned up a few times. The V and J genes are TRBV6-2 or TRBV6-3 and TRBJ2-7; D possibly corresponds to TRBD1 (7 bases). Per germline, CDR1 MNHEY and CDR2 SVGEGT. The CDR3 sequence is 15 residues long. The ends were cut back, 2 bases at V and 1 base at J, with 12 bases in the middle. The chain's CDR3 is CASSYRQGGSYEQYF. CDR3 in DNA: TGTGCCAGCAGTTACCGACAGGGAGGTTCCTACGAGCAGTACTTC.

This clonotype was seen a few times. V gene TRBV12-3 or TRBV12-4 combines with J gene TRBJ2-6; perhaps TRBD1 as D (5 bases). Trimming removed 5 bases at V and 2 bases at J, with 13 bases between. The CDR3 contains 16 residues. This chain's CDR3 is CASSRVWGAGANVLTF. CDR3 coding DNA: TGTGCCAGCAGTCGCGTCTGGGGCGCTGGGGCCAACGTCCTGACTTTC.

This clonotype was observed a handful of times. J is TRBJ2-3 and V is TRBV5-1; D may correspond to TRBD1 or TRBD2 (5 bases each). The CDR3 consists of 13 residues. Deletions cut 4 bases from V and 3 bases from J, with 9 bases between. The germline V gene encodes CDR1 SGHRS and CDR2 YFSETQ. The CDR3: CASSREGTDTQYF. In DNA, the CDR3 is TGCGCCAGCAGCAGAGAGGGGACAGATACGCAGTATTTT.

This chain connects TRBV2 to TRBJ2-2; 9 nucleotides align to TRBD1. Losses at the gene ends were 4 bases for V and 7 bases for J; bases not matched to a gene: 4. The CDR3 runs to 14 residues. CDR1 is SNHLY and CDR2 is FYNNEI in the germline V gene. The CDR3 coding sequence is TGTGCCAGCAGTGGAGGACAGGGGAACGGGGAGCTGTTTTTT. Residues: CASSGGQGNGELFF. Variable domain in full (rest from reference TRBV2 and TRBJ2-2): EPEVTQTPSHQVTQMGQEVILRCVPISNHLYFYWYRQILGQKVEFLVSFYNNEISEKSEIFDDQFSVERPDGSNFTLKIRSTKLEDSAMYFCASSGGQGNGELFFGEGSRLTVL.

V and J are TRBV5-4 and TRBJ2-1; no firm D call. V lost 4 bases to trimming and J lost 8 bases, with 13 bases between them. From germline, CDR1 is SGHNT and CDR2 YYREEE (reference sequence). The CDR3 is made up of 13 amino acids. CDR3: CASSGDPGYEQFF. CDR3 sequence (DNA): TGTGCCAGCAGCGGAGACCCGGGCTATGAGCAGTTCTTC.

The rearrangement joins TRBV5-1 to TRBJ1-1; the D gene is possibly TRBD1 (6 bases). The V gene's germline CDR1 is SGHRS and CDR2 YFSETQ. The CDR3 consists of 13 residues. The V and J ends lost 6 bases and 1 base respectively, with 10 bases between them. CDR3 residues: CASKKDRNTEAFF. The CDR3 DNA follows: TGCGCCAGCAAAAAGGACAGGAACACTGAAGCTTTCTTT.

This clonotype qualifies as medium-sized. V gene TRBV24-1 combines with J gene TRBJ2-3; 7 bases match TRBD2. The CDR3 is 17 residues long. The V gene end was trimmed by 3 bases and the J gene end by 4 bases; junction bases not matched to a gene: 12. Per germline, CDR1 KGHDR and CDR2 SFDVKD. For the CDR3, the DNA is TGTGCCACCAGTGATCCACTAGCGCTCGTTGGAGCAGATACGCAGTATTTT. It yields the protein CATSDPLALVGADTQYF.

This clonotype was seen more than once but under ten times. CDR3 in DNA: TGTGCCAGCAGTTCCACAGGGGTTACTGAAGCTTTCTTT. It translates to CASSSTGVTEAFF. The chain recombines TRBV12-3 or TRBV12-4 with TRBJ1-1; 7 nucleotides agree with TRBD1. V shed 4 bases, J shed 5 bases, and the junction held 4 bases outside the gene matches. The CDR3 covers 13 residues.

V usage is TRBV4-2 and J usage is TRBJ1-1; TRBD1 matches 8 bases. Germline V gene data show CDR1 as LGHNA and CDR2 as YNFKEQ. Trimming took 2 bases from V and 1 from J; bases not matched to a gene: 6. The CDR3 runs 16 residues. Written as DNA, the CDR3 is TGTGCCAGCAGCCAATCCACGACAGGGGAGAACACTGAAGCTTTCTTT. It translates to CASSQSTTGENTEAFF.

This clonotype was picked up a small number of times. The V and J genes are TRBV4-3 and TRBJ1-5, with unresolved D. Per germline, CDR1 LGHNA and CDR2 YSLEER. The V end was cut by 1 base, the J end by 3 bases, with 13 bases between. The CDR3 consists of 16 residues. The CDR3 DNA reads as TGCGCCAGCAGCCAAGGAGTTCTGGAGGACAATCAGCCCCAGCATTTT. Its protein is CASSQGVLEDNQPQHF.

The chain uses TRBV12-3 or TRBV12-4 and TRBJ2-2; D gene ambiguous. Trimming stripped 8 bases from V and 2 bases from J, with 12 bases between. This CDR3 has 14 residues. CDR3 sequence reads: CASQPGPNTGELFF. As DNA, the CDR3 is TGTGCCAGCCAACCGGGCCCCAACACCGGGGAGCTGTTTTTT.

The chain couples TRBV2 to TRBJ2-1; TRBD2 matches at 7 bases. CDR3 length equals 12 residues. Germline values: CDR1 SNHLY, CDR2 FYNNEI. The V segment lost 9 bases and the J segment 6 bases; nucleotides outside the gene matches: 5. The CDR3 sequence is CASGRGVNEQFF. The DNA for the CDR3 is TGTGCCAGTGGACGGGGGGTCAATGAGCAGTTCTTC.

This rearrangement joins TRBV28 to TRBJ1-5; D not resolved. Trimming removed 3 bases from V and 0 bases from J, with 6 bases in between. The germline gives CDR1 MDHEN, CDR2 SYDVKM. This CDR3 has 14 residues. Written as DNA, the CDR3 is TGTGCCAGCAGTTTTGGGGATAGCAATCAGCCCCAGCATTTT. Its protein product is CASSFGDSNQPQHF. Full variable domain (missing parts from reference TRBV28 and TRBJ1-5): DVKVTQSSRYLVKRTGEKVFLECVQDMDHENMFWYRQDPGLGLRLIYFSYDVKMKEKGDIPEGYSVSREKKERFSLILESASTNQTSMYLCASSFGDSNQPQHFGDGTRLSIL.

This clonotype was seen a few times. The chain carries TRBV5-1 and TRBJ2-3, with TRBD1 identical over 7 bases. V was pared by 7 bases and J by 0 bases, with 8 bases of the junction left unmatched. The germline V gene encodes CDR1 SGHRS and CDR2 YFSETQ. This CDR3 has 15 residues. The CDR3 loop is CASGPTGVSTDTQYF. CDR3 nucleotides: TGCGCCAGCGGACCCACAGGGGTTAGCACAGATACGCAGTATTTT.

The rearrangement joins TRBV5-5 to TRBJ2-7; tentatively, D is TRBD1 (6 bases). Trimming pared 4 bases from V and 0 bases from J, leaving 20 bases between. The CDR3 totals 17 residues. CDR1 and CDR2 from the germline V gene are SGHKS and YYEKEE (reference sequence). The CDR3 region has the DNA TGTGCCAGCAGCCTTCGTGATCAGGGGACCAGCTCCTACGAGCAGTACTTC. Translating it yields CASSLRDQGTSSYEQYF.

V and J are TRBV6-5 and TRBJ1-1, with TRBD1 matching 8 bases. Germline V gene sequence: CDR1 MNHEY, CDR2 SVGAGI. V was clipped by 4 bases and J by 7 bases; unmatched bases: 11. CDR3 length: 15 residues. The CDR3 sequence is CASSFSRQGPHEAFF. The CDR3 DNA reads TGTGCCAGCAGTTTCTCCAGACAGGGGCCACATGAAGCTTTCTTT.

This clonotype was seen repeatedly, ten times or more. J is TRBJ2-7 and V is TRBV7-9; D unresolved. Per the germline V gene, CDR1 is SEHNR and CDR2 is FQNEAQ (reference sequence). V dropped 2 bases and J dropped 6 bases, with 20 bases sitting between them. The CDR3 has 16 residues. The CDR3 is CASSLSLFGVRSEQYF. In DNA, the CDR3 is TGTGCCAGCAGCTTATCCCTGTTTGGGGTTAGATCCGAGCAGTACTTC.

This clonotype was seen many times. The chain has TRBV5-1 and TRBJ2-1, with 8 nucleotides matching TRBD1. CDR3 length equals 14 residues. Germline-derived CDR1 and CDR2 are SGHRS and YFSETQ. V lost 4 bases, J lost 8 bases, and 8 bases stayed unmatched. For the CDR3, the DNA is TGCGCCAGCAGCCAGATGACAGGGGACGATGAGCAGTTCTTC. The encoded protein is CASSQMTGDDEQFF. Full variable domain (outside the CDR3, taken from reference TRBV5-1 and TRBJ2-1): KAGVTQTPRYLIKTRGQQVTLSCSPISGHRSVSWYQQTPGQGLQFLFEYFSETQRNKGNFPGRFSGRQFSNSRSEMNVSTLELGDSALYLCASSQMTGDDEQFFGPGTRLTVL.

This clonotype has only a few counts. CDR3 nucleotides: TGTGCCAGCTCCCTGTGGGGGGACCCTGTCACAGATACGCAGTATTTT. Protein sequence: CASSLWGDPVTDTQYF. This chain links TRBV6-2 or TRBV6-3 with TRBJ2-3, with D maybe TRBD2 (6 bases). Deletions cut 8 bases from V and 2 bases from J, with 20 bases between. This CDR3 has 16 amino acids. Germline assignment: CDR1 MNHEY and CDR2 SVGEGT.

This rearrangement joins TRBV5-1 to TRBJ2-7; D is unresolved. The germline V and J ends were trimmed by 1 base and 3 bases, with 8 bases remaining between them. Germline-derived CDR1 and CDR2 are SGHRS and YFSETQ. This CDR3 comprises 13 residues. As DNA, the CDR3 is TGCGCCAGCAGCTTGAGGTCAGACTACGAGCAGTACTTC. This codes for CASSLRSDYEQYF.

The chain links TRBV5-1 to TRBJ2-1; 12 nucleotides agree with TRBD2. The CDR3 is made up of 18 amino acids. The germline V gene has CDR1 SGHRS and CDR2 YFSETQ. V shed 3 bases and J 2 bases; nucleotides not matched to a gene: 9. The CDR3 DNA reads TGCGCCAGCAGCTGGGGGCCGACTAGCGGGGGAACCTACAATGAGCAGTTCTTC. As protein: CASSWGPTSGGTYNEQFF.

The J gene is TRBJ1-6, the V gene TRBV7-2; TRBD1 aligns across 8 bases. V shed 5 bases, J shed 9 bases, and the junction held 12 bases outside the gene matches. Germline CDR1 and CDR2: SGHTA and FQGNSA. The CDR3 has 16 residues. DNA of the CDR3: TGTGCCAGCAGCATCGAGAGGACAGGGTTTGGTTCACCCCTCCACTTT. Amino acid sequence: CASSIERTGFGSPLHF.

This rearrangement joins TRBV4-2 to TRBJ2-3; D is tentatively TRBD1 or TRBD2 (5 bases each). The V end lost 0 bases, the J end lost 5 bases, and 12 bases lay between the germline ends. Germline V gene sequence: CDR1 LGHNA, CDR2 YNFKEQ. This CDR3 is 15 amino acids long. The CDR3 sequence: CASSQERLGEDTQYF. For the CDR3, the DNA is TGTGCCAGCAGCCAAGAACGACTGGGGGAAGATACGCAGTATTTT.

The chain couples TRBV10-3 to TRBJ2-3; D is possibly TRBD2 (6 bases). Germline lookup yields CDR1 ENHRY and CDR2 SYGVKD. V shed 10 bases and J shed 2 bases, with 13 bases lying between them. CDR3 length: 13 amino acids. The chain's CDR3 is CATRDLNTDTQYF. CDR3 in DNA: TGTGCCACCCGGGACTTAAACACAGATACGCAGTATTTT.

This clonotype was seen a handful of times. The gene calls are TRBV7-2 and TRBJ1-2, with D hard to call. The CDR3 is 14 amino acids. Trimming left V 1 base short and J 0 bases short, with 6 bases between. Per germline, CDR1 SGHTA and CDR2 FQGNSA. As DNA, the CDR3 is TGTGCCAGCAGCTTAGGGGCTACTAACTATGGCTACACCTTC. Translating gives CASSLGATNYGYTF. Using reference TRBV7-2 and TRBJ1-2 for the parts outside the CDR3, the full variable domain is GAGVSQSPSNKVTEKGKDVELRCDPISGHTALYWYRQSLGQGLEFLIYFQGNSAPDKSGLPSDRFSAERTGGSVSTLTIQRTQQEDSAVYLCASSLGATNYGYTFGSGTRLTVV.